A selection of T cell receptor beta chains follows, all from one sample in a study of shared clonotypes between healthy human individuals. Method: immunoSEQ multiplex PCR; TCRdb's copy keeps in-frame clones and lacks some. Of about 460,000 clones in the sample, around 77% were seen once. Material for sequencing was PBMCs. All receptors come from a woman aged 40 to 50 in good health. Some clones in this sample may be carry-over from other donors' samples. Both conserved end residues are part of each CDR3. D genes are given only for firm matches.

>TRBV28|TRBJ2-5|14|.
CASSVASRGETQYF
>TRBV28|TRBJ2-1|15|.
CASAPGGTAYNEQFF
>TRBV10-3|TRBJ2-3|12|.
CAISDDRYTQYF
>TRBV28|TRBJ2-3|16|TRBD1
CASSSYRGLRTDTQYF
>TRBV4-1|TRBJ2-7|14|.
CASSRRQETYEQYF
>TRBV5-4|TRBJ2-5|16|TRBD2
CASSLGTSGILETQYF
>TRBV6-5|TRBJ2-7|14|TRBD1
CASSASGGPYEQYF
>TRBV5-6|TRBJ1-3|19|.
CASSTTGTPSRFSGNTIYF
>TRBV7-3|TRBJ1-1|13|.
CASSLTDRAEAFF
>TRBV5-4|TRBJ2-7|14|TRBD1
CASSSGQGAYEQYF
>TRBV7-3|TRBJ1-3|15|TRBD1
CASSLDRGTGNTIYF
>TRBV5-8|TRBJ1-2|15|TRBD1
CASSTGQGYGYGYTF
>TRBV29-1|TRBJ2-5|16|.
CSVGGGAGHLQETQYF
>TRBV2|TRBJ2-7|13|TRBD2
CASSGTGRVEQYF
>TRBV29-1|TRBJ2-2|14|TRBD1
CSAGTVRNTGELFF
>TRBV6-1|TRBJ2-5|14|TRBD2
CASRLAGGPKTQYF
>TRBV5-1|TRBJ1-1|15|TRBD1
CASSLSSGGRTEAFF
>TRBV9|TRBJ1-3|15|.
CASSVVGVTGNTIYF
>TRBV5-1|TRBJ2-2|17|TRBD2
CASSLGSLAGGAGELFF
>TRBV18|.|15|.
CASSASADSSYEQYF
>TRBV6-1|TRBJ2-5|15|.
CASSGWTSYQETQYF
>TRBV18|TRBJ2-3|14|.
CASSPPGGTDTQYF
>TRBV18|TRBJ1-5|15|TRBD1
CASSPWTGSNQPQHF
>TRBV18|TRBJ1-1|14|TRBD1
CASSPHGTGDEAFF
>TRBV29-1|TRBJ1-4|13|.
CSAGGGSSEKLFF
>TRBV6-6|TRBJ2-2|15|.
CASSYSMGYSGELFF
>TRBV7-8|TRBJ1-2|14|.
CASSPNRGGYGYTF
>TRBV5-4|TRBJ2-7|15|.
CASSFGGTSLGEQYF